This entry features one TCR beta chain sequence. The CDR3 sequence is 13 residues long. Germline V gene data show CDR1 as MNHEY and CDR2 as SVGAGI. V was clipped by 5 bases and J by 3 bases, with 11 bases between them. These data originate in a study of T cell repertoires in cytomegalovirus infection. From the reads, TCRdb called clonotypes with MiXCR, one entry per CDR3 protein. The table shows more than 650,000 distinct CDR3 sequences, with about 40% occurring only once. Material for sequencing was PBMCs. The chain combines TRBV6-5 with TRBJ2-7; unclear D gene. This TCR came from a human donor in good health (CMV status not recorded). Some clones in this sample may be carry-over from other donors' samples. The DNA of the CDR3 is TGTGCCAGCAGTCCACGGATGGGCTACGAGCAGTACTTC. Its protein is CASSPRMGYEQYF.